Following are 19 T cell receptor beta chains from one sample sequenced in a study of blood T cell repertoires in COVID-19. Using immunoSEQ multiplex PCR, the repertoire was profiled, and TCRdb retains in-frame clones only, with some absent. The sample has about 200,000 clones; more than 70% are singletons. The sample taken for sequencing was PBMCs or T cells enriched from blood (not recorded which). Receptors originate from a woman younger than 30 who had recovered from COVID-19.

The CDR3 bases are TGTGCCAGTAGTATTCAGCTTCTGGGAGTCTGGGCGGGAGCCCAAGAGACCCAGTACTTC. Its protein is CASSIQLLGVWAGAQETQYF. V is TRBV19 and J is TRBJ2-5, with 7 bases matching TRBD2. The CDR3 length is 20 residues. Germline V gene lookup returns CDR1 LNHDA and CDR2 SQIVND (reference sequence). The junction had 20 bases not matched to a gene; V was cut back by 3 bases and J by 1 base.

The chain employs TRBV5-1 and TRBJ2-1; TRBD1 aligns across 9 bases. Germline loops: CDR1 SGHRS, CDR2 YFSETQ. Losses at the gene ends were 4 bases for V and 6 bases for J; bases not matched to a gene: 8. The CDR3 extends over 15 amino acids. The CDR3 bases are TGCGCCAGCAGCCGGGACAGGGCAAAACCCAATGAGCAGTTCTTC. Encoded protein: CASSRDRAKPNEQFF.

The V gene is TRBV24-1, the J gene TRBJ2-1, with D possibly TRBD1 on 5 matching bases. V was trimmed by 9 bases and J by 0 bases, leaving 11 bases between them. CDR1 is KGHDR, CDR2 SFDVKD, per germline. The CDR3 has 14 amino acids. The CDR3 here is CATPHRSSYNEQFF. CDR3 nucleotide sequence: TGTGCCACCCCCCACAGGAGCTCCTACAATGAGCAGTTCTTC.

The chain employs TRBV6-1 and TRBJ1-2; D is unclear. The V gene's germline CDR1 is MNHNS and CDR2 SASEGT. V shed 0 bases and J shed 8 bases, with 4 bases lying between them. The CDR3 is 11 residues long. Here the CDR3 DNA reads TGTGCCAGCAGTGAAGCGCGCGGCTACACCTTC. Protein: CASSEARGYTF.

The CDR3 reads CASSQESFGVNRDEQYF. CDR3 DNA sequence: TGCGCCAGCAGCCAAGAGAGTTTCGGGGTAAACAGGGACGAGCAGTACTTC. V gene TRBV4-1 combines with J gene TRBJ2-7; the D gene is possibly TRBD1 (6 bases). The V end lost 0 bases, the J end lost 5 bases, and 20 bases lay between the germline ends. The CDR3 runs 17 residues. CDR1 is MGHRA and CDR2 is YSYEKL in the germline V gene.

V usage is TRBV6-5 and J usage is TRBJ1-5; 9 bases map to TRBD1. CDR3 length: 14 residues. V lost 6 bases and J lost 4; bases outside the gene matches: 4. Germline V lookup: CDR1 MNHEY, CDR2 SVGAGI. The CDR3 DNA is TGTGCCAGCAGCCGGGACAGGGTAAATCAGCCCCAGCATTTT. Its translation is CASSRDRVNQPQHF.

The V call is TRBV7-3, the J call TRBJ2-5, with no clear D. The V gene's germline CDR1 is SGHTA and CDR2 FQGTGA. The V end was cut by 0 bases, the J end by 5 bases, with 4 bases between. This CDR3 spans 12 amino acids. CDR3 region: CASSLTRETQYF. CDR3 in DNA: TGTGCCAGCAGCTTAACGCGGGAGACCCAGTACTTC.

This sequence joins TRBV5-4 and TRBJ2-1, with TRBD1 identical over 8 bases. The CDR3 loop spans 15 amino acids. The junction had 8 bases not matched to a gene; V was cut back by 2 bases and J by 7 bases. CDR1 is SGHNT and CDR2 is YYREEE in the germline V gene (reference sequence). CDR3 region: CASSFRQGFGNEQFF. The CDR3 DNA is TGTGCCAGCAGCTTTAGACAGGGGTTCGGGAATGAGCAGTTCTTC.

This clone was observed once. The V and J genes are TRBV6-2 or TRBV6-3 and TRBJ2-5, with 7 bases identical to TRBD1. The junction had 9 bases not matched to a gene; V was cut back by 6 bases and J by 5 bases. Germline assignment: CDR1 MNHEY and CDR2 SVGEGT. There are 14 residues in the CDR3. In DNA, the CDR3 is TGTGCCAGCAGCCGTCCCCACAGGGGTGAGACCCAGTACTTC. Translated, it gives CASSRPHRGETQYF.

The rearrangement joins TRBV5-8 to TRBJ1-1, with TRBD1 as a possible D gene (5 bases). The V end was cut by 0 bases, the J end by 6 bases, with 9 bases between. The CDR3 is 13 residues long. Looked up from germline, CDR1 is SGHTS and CDR2 is YDEGEE. The CDR3 DNA follows: TGTGCCAGCAGCTTGGCAGGGTTTCCTGAAGCTTTCTTT. Translation gives CASSLAGFPEAFF.

V is TRBV11-3 and J is TRBJ1-1; no reliable D call. Trimming removed 5 bases at V and 1 base at J, with 14 bases between. The CDR3 totals 15 residues. Germline V gene sequence: CDR1 SGHNT, CDR2 YENEEA. DNA for the CDR3: TGTGCCAGCAGCCCCGGCGGGGATCCGAACACTGAAGCTTTCTTT. Its protein is CASSPGGDPNTEAFF.

This clone has just one count. The rearrangement uses TRBV15 and TRBJ1-2, with 12 nucleotides matching TRBD1. Germline V lookup: CDR1 LNHNV, CDR2 YYDKDF (reference sequence). The CDR3 consists of 15 residues. V lost 4 bases to trimming and J lost 7 bases; unmatched junction nucleotides: 7. CDR3 sequence (DNA): TGTGCCACCAGCATTAGAGGGGACAGGGGGCCTGGCTACACCTTC. It yields the protein CATSIRGDRGPGYTF.

J is TRBJ2-7 and V is TRBV28; the D gene is possibly TRBD2 (5 bases). Germline loops: CDR1 MDHEN, CDR2 SYDVKM. CDR3 size: 16 residues. Trimming stripped 5 bases from V and 2 bases from J, with 19 bases between. The CDR3 sequence: CASSVPTGDTPYEQYF. CDR3 in DNA: TGTGCCAGCAGTGTCCCCACCGGGGATACCCCCTACGAGCAGTACTTC.

The J gene is TRBJ1-1, the V gene TRBV11-2; a weak D match, TRBD1 (5 bases). V lost 1 base to trimming and J lost 5 bases, with 11 bases between them. CDR1 and CDR2 (germline): SGHAT, FQNNGV. This CDR3 is 14 amino acids long. CDR3 protein: CASSLVARATEAFF. CDR3 DNA: TGTGCCAGCAGCTTAGTAGCCAGGGCGACTGAAGCTTTCTTT.

The chain links TRBV6-4 to TRBJ1-1; D gene ambiguous. Per germline, CDR1 MRHNA and CDR2 SNTAGT. The CDR3 totals 13 residues. Trimming removed 8 bases from V and 0 bases from J, with 10 bases in between. As DNA, the CDR3 is TGTGCCAGCTCCCGAGGGCTGAACACTGAAGCTTTCTTT. This codes for CASSRGLNTEAFF.

The rearrangement joins TRBV7-3 to TRBJ2-5, with 11 bases fitting TRBD2. Trimming took 5 bases from V and 5 from J; bases not matched to a gene: 10. This CDR3 contains 16 residues. Germline CDR1 SGHTA, CDR2 FQGTGA. The chain's CDR3 is CASSRQSGTSGETQYF. As DNA, the CDR3 is TGTGCCAGCAGCCGACAATCCGGGACTAGCGGCGAGACCCAGTACTTC.

The chain is built from TRBV5-4 and TRBJ1-1; 9 bases line up with TRBD1. The CDR3 has 13 residues. V lost 7 bases to trimming and J lost 3 bases; unmatched junction nucleotides: 4. The germline V gene has CDR1 SGHNT and CDR2 YYREEE (reference sequence). CDR3 loop: CASEGTGYTEAFF. The CDR3 nucleotides read TGTGCCAGCGAAGGGACAGGGTACACTGAAGCTTTCTTT.

The chain uses TRBV12-3 or TRBV12-4 and TRBJ2-2; 9 bases are a match to TRBD2. The J segment lost 6 bases and the V segment lost 9 bases, leaving 2 bases of the junction unmatched. This CDR3 has 12 amino acids. The CDR3 spells CASAGGAGELFF. Here the CDR3 DNA reads TGTGCCAGTGCGGGGGGGGCCGGGGAGCTGTTTTTT.

This clone was recorded only once. The rearrangement uses TRBV21-1 and TRBJ1-1. TRBV21-1 is an annotated pseudogene. The CDR3 has 16 residues. In nucleotides, the CDR3 is TGTGCCAGCAGCTCCCCTCCGGGACTGATTAACACTGAAGCTTTCTTT. This gives the protein CASSSPPGLINTEAFF.